The rows below give T cell receptor beta chains drawn from one sample of a study of OX40 agonist ivuxolimab in advanced cancers. The assay was immunoSEQ multiplex PCR, and TCRdb's table has in-frame clones only and misses some. The sample holds 80,000 to 85,000 clones, 85% to 90% seen once. The source was CD4+ or CD8+ T cells sorted from blood, collected in a trial of the OX40 agonist ivuxolimab. These receptor sequences come from an adult with an advanced solid tumor such as melanoma, head and neck, liver or kidney cancer. The CDR3 runs from the conserved cysteine through the conserved F or W. Each record gives: V gene, CDR3 length, D gene, clone size, J gene, CDR3 protein, CDR3 DNA. D genes are given only for firm matches. Rows give clone size only sometimes, using once, few, many, or a class for an expanded clone.

V: TRBV29-1; length: 17; D: .; size: .; J: TRBJ2-7; CDR3: CSVELGTYRGSDYEQYF; DNA: TGCAGCGTTGAGTTGGGGACCTACCGTGGTTCCGACTACGAGCAGTACTTC
V: TRBV18; length: 15; D: TRBD1; size: once; J: TRBJ2-1; CDR3: CASSPGTGDRDEQFF; DNA: TGTGCCAGCTCACCAGGGACAGGGGACAGGGATGAGCAGTTCTTC
V: TRBV20-1; length: 10; D: .; size: .; J: TRBJ1-2; CDR3: CSAELGGYTF; DNA: TGCAGTGCTGAACTTGGGGGCTACACCTTC
V: TRBV5-6; length: 14; D: .; size: once; J: TRBJ1-2; CDR3: CASTNRGYGYGYTF; DNA: TGTGCCAGCACCAATCGGGGGTACGGCTATGGCTACACCTTC
V: TRBV30; length: 14; D: TRBD2; size: .; J: TRBJ2-5; CDR3: CAWGSGSRVVTQYF; DNA: TGTGCCTGGGGTAGCGGGAGTAGGGTTGTGACCCAGTACTTC
V: TRBV27; length: 14; D: TRBD2; size: .; J: TRBJ2-1; CDR3: CASSSGTSGGEQFF; DNA: TGTGCCAGCAGTTCCGGGACTAGCGGGGGTGAGCAGTTCTTC
V: TRBV7-6; length: 15; D: TRBD2; size: .; J: TRBJ2-1; CDR3: CASSSRTSGYNEQFF; DNA: TGTGCCAGCAGCTCCAGGACTAGCGGCTACAATGAGCAGTTCTTC
V: TRBV5-1; length: 15; D: .; size: .; J: TRBJ2-1; CDR3: CASSLGYSSYNEQFF; DNA: TGCGCCAGCAGCTTGGGGTACAGCTCCTACAATGAGCAGTTCTTC
V: TRBV7-9; length: 16; D: .; size: .; J: TRBJ1-4; CDR3: CASSLRPATTNEKLFF; DNA: TGTGCCAGCAGCTTAAGGCCAGCCACAACTAATGAAAAACTGTTTTTT
V: TRBV10-1; length: 13; D: TRBD1; size: .; J: TRBJ1-5; CDR3: CASSEQGYQPQHF; DNA: TGCGCCAGCAGTGAACAGGGGTATCAGCCCCAGCATTTT
V: TRBV5-4; length: 14; D: .; size: .; J: TRBJ2-3; CDR3: CASSLDRSTDTQYF; DNA: TGTGCCAGCAGCTTGGACAGAAGCACAGATACGCAGTATTTT
V: TRBV30; length: 15; D: TRBD1; size: .; J: TRBJ1-3; CDR3: CAWRPYRGKGNTIYF; DNA: TGTGCCTGGAGACCATACAGGGGGAAGGGAAACACCATATATTTT
V: TRBV7-6; length: 15; D: .; size: .; J: TRBJ2-5; CDR3: CASSLRPDRTETQYF; DNA: TGTGCCAGCAGCTTACGTCCAGACAGGACGGAGACCCAGTACTTC
V: TRBV5-1; length: 15; D: .; size: .; J: TRBJ2-1; CDR3: CASSYGSGGYNEQFF; DNA: TGCGCCAGTTCCTACGGATCTGGCGGTTACAATGAGCAGTTCTTC